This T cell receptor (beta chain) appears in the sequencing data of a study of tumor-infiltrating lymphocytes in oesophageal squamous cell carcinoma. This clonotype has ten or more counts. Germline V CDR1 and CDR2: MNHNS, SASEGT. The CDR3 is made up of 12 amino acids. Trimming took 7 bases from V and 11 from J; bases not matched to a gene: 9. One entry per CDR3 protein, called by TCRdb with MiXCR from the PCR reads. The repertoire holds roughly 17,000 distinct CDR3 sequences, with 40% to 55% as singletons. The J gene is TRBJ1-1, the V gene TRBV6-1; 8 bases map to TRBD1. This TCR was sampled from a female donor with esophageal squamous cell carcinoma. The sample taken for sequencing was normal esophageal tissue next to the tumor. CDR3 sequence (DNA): TGTGCCAGCAATTCCGGACAGGGAAAGGCTTTCTTT. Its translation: CASNSGQGKAFF.